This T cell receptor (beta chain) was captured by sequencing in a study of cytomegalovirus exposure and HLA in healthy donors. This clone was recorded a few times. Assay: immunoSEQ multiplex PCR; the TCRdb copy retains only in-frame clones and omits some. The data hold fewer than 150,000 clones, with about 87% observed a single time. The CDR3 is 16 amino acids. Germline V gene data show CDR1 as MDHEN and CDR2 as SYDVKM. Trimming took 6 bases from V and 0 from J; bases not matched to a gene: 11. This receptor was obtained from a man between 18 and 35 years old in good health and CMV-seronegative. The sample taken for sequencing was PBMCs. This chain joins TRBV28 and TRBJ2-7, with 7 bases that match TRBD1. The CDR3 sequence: CASRIIGQAASYEQYF. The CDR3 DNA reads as TGTGCCAGCAGAATCATCGGACAGGCCGCCTCCTACGAGCAGTACTTC. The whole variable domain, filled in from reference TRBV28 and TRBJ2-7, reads DVKVTQSSRYLVKRTGEKVFLECVQDMDHENMFWYRQDPGLGLRLIYFSYDVKMKEKGDIPEGYSVSREKKERFSLILESASTNQTSMYLCASRIIGQAASYEQYFGPGTRLTVT.